Listed here is a single T cell receptor (beta chain). Antigen specificity is unknown. This sample was taken from a study of T cells in Graves' hyperthyroidism and ophthalmopathy. Study observations and caveats: The blood repertoire included most of the expanded thyroid clonotypes above 0.001. The model's output predicted ophthalmopathy at a median of roughly seven months prior to onset.

It was RNA transcripts that yielded the amplified TCR beta CDR3 regions. RT-PCR in the first round (using the HTBI primer set) targeted the TCR CDR3. TCRdb independently ran MiXCR on the multiplex PCR reads; one entry per CDR3 protein. The sample has 300,000 to 400,000 distinct CDR3 sequences; 15% to 20% are singletons. The study enrolled patients aged 18 to 65 with newly diagnosed hyperthyroidism of under 2 months' duration. Diagnosis rested on symptoms, serum thyroxine and TRAb, thyroid ultrasound, and orbital computed tomography. This CDR3 has 13 amino acids. Germline V gene lookup returns CDR1 DFQATT and CDR2 SNEGSKA (reference sequence). Trimming took off 6 bases at V and 0 bases at J, with 11 bases between the two ends.

Material for sequencing was blood. The chain is built from TRBV20-1 and TRBJ1-1, with D uncertain. The TCR was taken from a woman aged 45 to 65 with Graves' hyperthyroidism. CDR3 nucleotides: TGCAGTGCCCCGGGAGACTTGAACACTGAAGCTTTCTTT. It encodes CSAPGDLNTEAFF.